The 20 T cell receptor beta chains below were found in one sample sequenced in a study of cytomegalovirus exposure and HLA in healthy donors. The PCR ran on 60 Vbeta and 13 Jbeta primers. Using immunoSEQ multiplex PCR, the repertoire was profiled, and TCRdb retains in-frame clones only, with some absent. The profile shows 150,000 to 180,000 clones, about 68% of them singletons. Sequencing was done on a sample of PBMCs. Receptors originate from a man aged 25-45 years in good health and CMV-seronegative.

The CDR3 is CASSFSLDRNLGRQYF. CDR3 nucleotide sequence: TGTGCCAGCAGTTTTTCCCTGGACAGGAACCTTGGGAGGCAGTACTTC. This chain connects TRBV6-5 to TRBJ2-7; TRBD1 matches at 7 bases. The V and J ends lost 4 bases and 9 bases, in that order; junction bases with no gene match: 18. There are 16 residues in the CDR3. Germline assignment: CDR1 MNHEY and CDR2 SVGAGI.

This clone was seen only once. V is TRBV5-1 and J is TRBJ1-2; 7 bases line up with TRBD1. V dropped 1 base and J dropped 6; count of bases not matched to a gene: 3. The V gene's germline CDR1 is SGHRS and CDR2 YFSETQ. The CDR3 is made up of 13 amino acids. The CDR3 DNA reads as TGCGCCAGCAGCTTGAGACAGGGCGATGGCTACACCTTC. This sequence encodes CASSLRQGDGYTF. Full variable domain (remainder filled in from reference TRBV5-1 and TRBJ1-2): KAGVTQTPRYLIKTRGQQVTLSCSPISGHRSVSWYQQTPGQGLQFLFEYFSETQRNKGNFPGRFSGRQFSNSRSEMNVSTLELGDSALYLCASSLRQGDGYTFGSGTRLTVV.

This clone has just a few counts. The V and J genes are TRBV15 and TRBJ2-2, with 10 bases fitting TRBD1. Germline values: CDR1 LNHNV, CDR2 YYDKDF (reference sequence). CDR3 length: 15 amino acids. Trimming removed 2 bases from V and 6 bases from J; junction bases left unmatched: 3. The CDR3 is CATSRKGQGAGELFF. CDR3 sequence (DNA): TGTGCCACCAGCAGAAAAGGACAGGGGGCCGGGGAGCTGTTTTTT.

V gene TRBV15 combines with J gene TRBJ2-5; TRBD1 might be the D (5 bases). Germline assignment: CDR1 LNHNV and CDR2 YYDKDF (reference sequence). Trimming cost V 0 bases and J 7 bases, with 21 bases left between them. The CDR3 extends over 17 amino acids. The CDR3 DNA follows: TGTGCCACCAGCAGAGATAGGGGCCGTGGAGTAAAAGGGACCCAGTACTTC. Translation: CATSRDRGRGVKGTQYF.

The chain recombines TRBV6-6 with TRBJ2-7; TRBD1 agrees at 7 bases. CDR1 is MNHNY and CDR2 is SVGAGI in the germline V gene (reference sequence). Trimming at V came to 5 bases and at J to 3 bases, leaving 7 bases not matched to a gene. The CDR3 extends over 14 amino acids. CDR3 sequence (DNA): TGTGCCAGCAGTCCTACAGGGGCCGGCTACGAGCAGTACTTC. Residues: CASSPTGAGYEQYF.

The chain joins TRBV7-2 to TRBJ2-3, with D possibly being TRBD1 (5 bases). The germline CDR1 and CDR2 sequences are SGHTA and FQGNSA. The CDR3 runs to 17 residues. V was cut by 0 bases and J by 1 base, with 14 bases left in between. The CDR3: CASSLARAGAGTDTQYF. In DNA form, the CDR3 reads TGTGCCAGCAGCTTAGCCCGAGCTGGGGCTGGCACAGATACGCAGTATTTT. The variable domain in full, with the rest retrieved from reference TRBV7-2 and TRBJ2-3, is GAGVSQSPSNKVTEKGKDVELRCDPISGHTALYWYRQSLGQGLEFLIYFQGNSAPDKSGLPSDRFSAERTGGSVSTLTIQRTQQEDSAVYLCASSLARAGAGTDTQYFGPGTRLTVL.

This clone was detected only a few times. J is TRBJ1-2 and V is TRBV2, with 10 bases that match TRBD1. From germline, CDR1 is SNHLY and CDR2 FYNNEI. The CDR3 length is 17 residues. The J segment lost 6 bases and the V segment lost 4 bases, leaving 14 bases of the junction unmatched. The CDR3, as DNA: TGTGCCAGCAGTGGACAGGGGGCGTTAACTACTAGCGATGGCTACACCTTC. Protein sequence: CASSGQGALTTSDGYTF.

This clone was seen more than once but under ten times. The chain recombines TRBV5-1 with TRBJ2-3; TRBD2 is a possible D gene (6 bases). V lost 0 bases and J 1 base, leaving 12 bases between the germline ends. Germline CDR1 is SGHRS and CDR2 is YFSETQ. The CDR3 spans 16 residues. The CDR3 region is CASSLVGSGGTDTQYF. DNA for the CDR3: TGCGCCAGCAGCTTGGTTGGTAGCGGAGGCACAGATACGCAGTATTTT.

CDR3: CASGRGAGGDTQYF. In nucleotides, the CDR3 is TGTGCCAGCGGTCGTGGAGCGGGGGGGGATACGCAGTATTTT. The chain uses TRBV25-1 and TRBJ2-3, with 10 bases that match TRBD2. With V trimmed by 8 bases and J by 6 bases, 8 bases remained unmatched. Germline CDR1 is MGHDK and CDR2 is SYGVNS. This CDR3 comprises 14 residues.

V is TRBV9 and J is TRBJ2-5, with 10 bases matching TRBD1. Trimming at V came to 3 bases and at J to 2 bases, leaving 4 bases not matched to a gene. CDR1 is SGDLS, CDR2 YYNGEE, per germline. This CDR3 has 15 residues. For the CDR3, the DNA is TGTGCCAGCAGCGGACAGGGGGCGCTTCAAGAGACCCAGTACTTC. Amino acids: CASSGQGALQETQYF.

The J gene is TRBJ1-1, the V gene TRBV6-1; the D is unclear. V lost 7 bases to trimming and J lost 11 bases, with 20 bases between them. This CDR3 is 13 amino acids long. Germline V gene data show CDR1 as MNHNS and CDR2 as SASEGT. CDR3 bases: TGTGCCAGCAAAGAATCGGCGAGACTCCGGGCTTTCTTT. Amino acid sequence: CASKESARLRAFF.

V gene TRBV19 combines with J gene TRBJ2-7; 7 bases agree with TRBD2. The germline gives CDR1 LNHDA, CDR2 SQIVND (reference sequence). V shed 5 bases, J shed 3 bases, and the junction held 13 bases outside the gene matches. CDR3 size: 16 residues. In DNA form, the CDR3 reads TGTGCCAGTAGTTTATCAGCGGGGAACAAAGGCTACGAGCAGTACTTC. Translating gives CASSLSAGNKGYEQYF.

In its sample, this clone was seen a few times. The V call is TRBV19, the J call TRBJ1-1; D perhaps matches TRBD1 (6 bases). The germline gives CDR1 LNHDA, CDR2 SQIVND (reference sequence). The CDR3 consists of 12 residues. V dropped 1 base and J dropped 8 bases, with 8 bases sitting between them. CDR3 bases: TGTGCCAGTAGTATAGCCCAGGGGGAAGCTTTCTTT. Translation: CASSIAQGEAFF.

The CDR3 region has the DNA TGCGCCAGCAGCAACTCCAGGGTCACCCCATCCGAGCAGTACTTC. This translates into CASSNSRVTPSEQYF. This rearrangement joins TRBV5-1 to TRBJ2-7; TRBD1 is a possible D gene (5 bases). V lost 4 bases to trimming and J lost 6 bases, with 20 bases between them. The CDR3 covers 15 residues. In germline, CDR1 is SGHRS, CDR2 YFSETQ.

The gene calls are TRBV27 and TRBJ2-2, with D possibly matching TRBD2 (6 bases). Between the trimmed V and J ends, which lost 2 bases and 7 bases, there was a span of 11 bases. The CDR3 has 14 amino acids. The V gene's germline CDR1 is MNHEY and CDR2 SMNVEV (reference sequence). CDR3 amino acids: CASSLVAGHGELFF. The CDR3 DNA is TGTGCCAGCAGTTTAGTGGCGGGGCACGGGGAGCTGTTTTTT.

V and J are TRBV6-4 and TRBJ2-2, with 11 bases matching TRBD1. With 2 bases clipped from V and 5 bases from J, the junction kept 1 base outside the gene matches. The length of the CDR3 is 15 residues. CDR1 is MRHNA, CDR2 SNTAGT, per germline. CDR3 DNA: TGTGCCAGCAGTGACGGACAGGGGGCGACCGGGGAGCTGTTTTTT. Translated, it gives CASSDGQGATGELFF.

The chain uses TRBV5-6 and TRBJ2-3; TRBD1 matches 7 bases. This CDR3 region has 14 residues. After removal of 8 bases from V and 1 base from J, the junction contained 7 bases not matched to a gene. CDR1 SGHDT and CDR2 YYEEEE come from the germline V gene. In DNA, the CDR3 is TGTGCCAGTAGTAAGGACAGGCGCACAGATACGCAGTATTTT. Translating gives CASSKDRRTDTQYF.

The V gene is TRBV10-3, the J gene TRBJ1-1; 7 nucleotides match TRBD1. Germline values: CDR1 ENHRY, CDR2 SYGVKD. The CDR3 contains 15 residues. J gave up 6 bases and V 6 bases, and 13 bases lay outside the gene matches. CDR3 sequence reads: CAIRDGGQPSAEAFF. CDR3 nucleotides: TGTGCCATCAGGGACGGGGGACAGCCATCAGCTGAAGCTTTCTTT.

The gene calls are TRBV6-5 and TRBJ1-2; D is unresolved. Germline V gene lookup returns CDR1 MNHEY and CDR2 SVGAGI. This CDR3 contains 12 residues. Between the trimmed V and J ends, which lost 4 bases and 8 bases, there was a span of 11 bases. CDR3 DNA sequence: TGTGCCAGCAGTTCAACCAGCGAGGGCTACACCTTC. Translation gives CASSSTSEGYTF.

The CDR3 bases are TGTGCCAGCAGCCTCACTAGCGGGGGGGGCCAAGAGACCCAGTACTTC. Translated, it gives CASSLTSGGGQETQYF. This chain links TRBV7-2 with TRBJ2-5, with 13 bases that match TRBD2. The CDR3 runs to 16 residues. The V and J ends lost 5 bases and 1 base, in that order; junction bases with no gene match: 4. The germline gives CDR1 SGHTA, CDR2 FQGNSA.